The TCR beta chain under discussion was sequenced for a study of breast tumors, draining lymph nodes, adjacent tissues. The CDR3 consists of 11 residues. CDR1 is ENHRY, CDR2 SYGVKD, per germline. One entry per CDR3 protein, called by TCRdb with MiXCR from the multiplex PCR reads. The sample lists about 66,000 distinct CDR3 sequences, around 43% occurring once. About this clonotype itself: Sequence at one end of the junction differs from germline and may be a read error.

The sequencing sample was made of breast tumor tissue. This sequence joins TRBV10-3 and TRBJ2-1; no clear D. The source is a female donor with breast cancer. Some clones in this sample may be carry-over from other donors' samples. Here the CDR3 reads CVIQSNNEPFF. CDR3 sequence (DNA): TGTGTCATCCAGTCAAACAATGAGCCGTTCTTC.